This T cell receptor (beta chain) stems from a study of OX40 agonist ivuxolimab in advanced cancers. Turning to the overall study: Ivuxolimab was an agonistic, fully human IgG2 monoclonal antibody directed against OX40 (CD134), a costimulatory receptor. Intravenous ivuxolimab was administered to patients every 2 weeks at six dose levels: 0.01, 0.1, 0.3, 1.5, 3 and 10 mg/kg. Among the approximately 54 dose-escalation patients, some 20 had hepatocellular carcinoma, about 15 melanoma, 9 renal cell carcinoma and 9 head and neck cancer. In the dose-escalation cohort, 82.7% of patients were male, and the mean age was approximately 60 years, with a range of about 23 to 85. Patients were allowed to have had prior anti-PD-1, anti-PD-L1 or anti-CTLA-4 therapy, and approximately 40% of the dose-escalation patients had previously received checkpoint inhibitors. Partial responses occurred in three dose-escalation patients: two with cutaneous melanoma and one with hepatocellular carcinoma. The purpose of peripheral TCRbeta sequencing was to test whether ivuxolimab changed TCR sequence diversity and led to clonal T-cell expansion. The paper covers the monotherapy dose-escalation part of the phase I ivuxolimab trial, which included N ≈ 50 patients. Points the paper makes about the study in general: The antigen specificity of the peripheral T cells that underwent clonal expansion was not determined. At doses from 0.1 to 3.0 mg/kg, clonal expansion was seen in both CD4+ and CD8+ blood T cells between baseline and week 6. Low levels of normalized T-cell clonal expansion were also seen in some nonresponding patients. In the 0.1-3.0 mg/kg groups, partial responders had among the lowest normalized peripheral clonal expansion, particularly in CD8+ T cells. On average, CD8+ T cells showed more expanded clones than CD4+ T cells after ivuxolimab.

On this clone itself: It has no known antigen specificity. No clone much larger than this one lies a single base away; base qualities are absent.

The trial excluded patients who had a history of autoimmune disease or who were on systemic immunosuppression. Peripheral blood for TCR sequencing was collected from all dose cohorts at baseline, on cycle 4 day 1, and on cycle 7 day 1. Samples were obtained from an open-label, multicenter, first-in-human phase I dose-escalation trial of ivuxolimab. Adults with locally advanced or metastatic melanoma, renal cell, hepatocellular, or head and neck squamous cell carcinoma were enrolled in the trial. CD4+ and CD8+ T cells were sorted separately from peripheral blood before TCR sequencing. The cysteine opens and the phenylalanine closes a CDR3 of 15 amino acids. Just CDR3 DNA is preserved here, 45 bases in frame from base 1. Reading the germline V gene gives CDR1 SGHRS and CDR2 YFSETQ. The V and J ends are trimmed by 4 bases and 0 bases, leaving 11 bases between them. To sequence the TCRbeta CDR3 region, genomic DNA was isolated from the sorted cells. The immunoSEQ Assay was used to sequence the TCRbeta CDR3 regions. In its TCRdb copy, this immuneACCESS table keeps in-frame sequences only and misses some clones. Where compared with another copy, unresolved V genes explain less than half of these, and the others have no known cause. The sample records fewer than 80,000 clones, 85% of which are singletons. The ten largest clones represent roughly 4% of the sample.

Recombination joined TRBV5-1 with TRBJ1-5; no confident D gene assignment can be made. The input for sequencing was CD4+ or CD8+ T cells sorted from blood, taken in a trial of the OX40 agonist ivuxolimab. This TCR was recovered from an adult with an advanced solid tumor such as melanoma, head and neck, liver or kidney cancer. The CDR3 here reads CASSREGTSNQPQHF. DNA sequence: TGCGCCAGCAGCAGGGAGGGCACTAGCAATCAGCCCCAGCATTTT. The full variable domain, completed from the reference TRBV5-1 and TRBJ1-5 proteins outside the CDR3, reads KAGVTQTPRYLIKTRGQQVTLSCSPISGHRSVSWYQQTPGQGLQFLFEYFSETQRNKGNFPGRFSGRQFSNSRSEMNVSTLELGDSALYLCASSREGTSNQPQHFGDGTRLSIL.